This TCR beta chain was sequenced for a study of T cell responses to AZD1222 COVID-19 vaccine (dated by TCRdb to the early 2020s). In terms of the full investigation: TCR sequencing covered roughly 230 trial participants: 207 given two doses of AZD1222 and about 26 given two doses of MenACWY control vaccine. Trial participants were enrolled by age into 18-55, 56-69 and 70-plus year subgroups, with approximately 160, 26 and 62 TCR-sequenced participants respectively.

The CDR3 regions of human TCRbeta chains were analyzed by immunosequencing. For the original study's pipeline: TCRs in the repertoires were matched against a reference library of SARS-CoV-2-specific TCRs that had been generated with the MIRA antigen-specificity platform. Breadth meant the fraction of unique TCRs that were SARS-CoV-2-associated, whereas depth meant the fraction of total T cells that were SARS-CoV-2-associated. Each spike-specific TCR was assigned to its reactive spike region and to a CD4 or CD8 class using the MIRA data. Log10-transformed breadth and depth values were compared by one-way ANOVA with Sidak's multiple comparisons tests. TCRdb provides this immuneACCESS table in a form limited to in-frame rearrangements. Some clones are lacking; in checked studies, under half of them reflect an unresolved V gene, and why the rest are absent is not known. The DNA was the basis for D and trimming; V, J and clone size are from that table. In all, the sample holds approximately 170,000 clones, and around nine tenths of those were seen once. The ten largest clonotypes hold 0.95% to 1.1% of the sample.

Comments on this clone: No antigen is known for it. Base qualities were left out, and no much larger clone turns up one base away.

The investigation overall reported the following: No day 14 peak-response samples were available, so repertoires were characterized only after the peak T cell response. Spike-specific TCR breadth and depth rose significantly after two AZD1222 doses compared with day 0 and with MenACWY recipients. In the small 56-69-year group, the increase in depth fell short of significance, most likely because of low power. Nearly half of unique spike-specific TCRs reportedly recognized epitopes outside regions mutated in the B.1.351 and B.1.1.7 variants. Vaccine-associated CD4 TCRs spanned the whole spike protein, with dominant responses in regions 160-218 and 743-854. Conclusions about previously exposed vaccinees are limited because only a handful of AZD1222 recipients were SARS-CoV-2 seropositive at baseline. Participants were mostly white British and included more females than males, and it was suggested by the authors that clonal diversity may have been underestimated.

The CDR3, from cysteine to phenylalanine, totals 16 residues. The sequence is cut down to CDR3 DNA, 48 bases in frame from base 1. In the germline V gene (reference sequence), CDR1 corresponds to LNHDA and CDR2 to SQIVND. V is cut by 3 bases and J by 0 bases, and the space between the germline ends is 12 bases. In light of the paper, this sample's time point label describes: about 28 days (+/-7) after the second vaccine dose. AZD1222 recipients with second doses at about 4 weeks or about 12 weeks were pooled, because spike-specific TCR depth and breadth did not differ between schedules. Vaccinee samples came from UK trials COV001 and COV002, including a single-blind randomized controlled phase 2/3 trial of AZD1222 (ChAdOx1 nCoV-19) in healthy adults. For TCRbeta chain sequencing, PBMC samples were collected from trial participants at day 0 and at day 28 after the second dose.

This receptor chain uses TRBV19 and TRBJ1-5; TRBD1 could be the D gene, as 6 bases match. The clonotype comes from an adult who received the AZD1222 COVID-19 vaccine. This specimen consisted of peripheral blood, obtained 28 days after the second AZD1222 dose. In nucleotide form, the sequence is TGTGCCAGTAGTATTTTCGGGACACTTAGCAATCAGCCCCAGCATTTT. This translates into CASSIFGTLSNQPQHF. The entire variable domain, with the stretches around the CDR3 drawn from the reference TRBV19 and TRBJ1-5 proteins, is DGGITQSPKYLFRKEGQNVTLSCEQNLNHDAMYWYRQDPGQGLRLIYYSQIVNDFQKGDIAEGYSVSREKKESFPLTVTSAQKNPTAFYLCASSIFGTLSNQPQHFGDGTRLSIL.